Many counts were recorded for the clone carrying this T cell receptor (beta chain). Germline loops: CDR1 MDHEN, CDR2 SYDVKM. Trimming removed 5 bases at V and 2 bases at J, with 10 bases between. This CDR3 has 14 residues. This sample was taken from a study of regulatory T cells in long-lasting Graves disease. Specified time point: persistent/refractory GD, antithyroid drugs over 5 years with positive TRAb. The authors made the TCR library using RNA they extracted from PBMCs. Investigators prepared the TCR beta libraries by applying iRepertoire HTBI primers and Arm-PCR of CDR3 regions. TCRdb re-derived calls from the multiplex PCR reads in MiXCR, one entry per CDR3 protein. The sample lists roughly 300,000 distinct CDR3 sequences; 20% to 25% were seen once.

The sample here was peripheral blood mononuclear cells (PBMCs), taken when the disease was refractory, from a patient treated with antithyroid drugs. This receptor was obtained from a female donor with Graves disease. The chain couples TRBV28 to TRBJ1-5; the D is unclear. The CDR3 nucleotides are TGTGCCAGCAGTCCGGTCGCGGGCAATCAGCCCCAGCATTTT. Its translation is CASSPVAGNQPQHF.